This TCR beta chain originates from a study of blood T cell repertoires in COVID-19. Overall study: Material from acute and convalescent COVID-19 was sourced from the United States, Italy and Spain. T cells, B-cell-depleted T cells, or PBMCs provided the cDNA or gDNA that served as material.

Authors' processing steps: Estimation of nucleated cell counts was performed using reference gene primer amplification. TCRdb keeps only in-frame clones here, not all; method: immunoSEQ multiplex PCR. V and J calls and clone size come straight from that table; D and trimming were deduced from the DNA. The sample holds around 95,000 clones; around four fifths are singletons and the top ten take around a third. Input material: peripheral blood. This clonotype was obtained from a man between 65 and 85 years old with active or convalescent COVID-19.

The CDR3 loop is CASSLRGREFSDGYTF. CDR3 in DNA: TGTGCCAGCAGCTTGCGTGGCCGGGAATTTTCGGATGGCTACACCTTC. This chain connects TRBV5-6 to TRBJ1-2; D gene uncertain. CDR3 length: 16 amino acids. Germline V gene sequence: CDR1 SGHDT, CDR2 YYEEEE. V lost 1 base to trimming and J lost 6 bases, with 19 bases between them.